This T cell receptor (beta chain) originates from a study of cytomegalovirus exposure and HLA in healthy donors. Findings and caveats of the study: One variant, a missense change in DCLRE1C, was linked in a later analysis to TCR beta V- and J-gene trimming. It was approximately 160 TCR beta chains that were listed as cytomegalovirus-associated. Rare TCR sequences predominated, though certain public TCRs were found in many donors.

Of note for this clone: Antigen unknown.

Germline V gives CDR1 LNHDA, CDR2 SQIVND (reference sequence). Trimming left V 3 bases short and J 0 bases short, with 21 bases between. CDR3 length: 19 residues. It was with 60 Vbeta and 13 Jbeta primers that the PCR ran. Profiling relied on immunoSEQ multiplex PCR, and the TCRdb table lists in-frame clones only, not all of them. The top ten clones hold about 1.6% of a sample with 150,000 to 200,000 clones, over 60% of them seen once. Sequencing used PBMCs. The sequence was obtained from a girl under 18 in good health and CMV-seronegative. The chain links TRBV19 to TRBJ1-5; D call uncertain. The CDR3 bases are TGTGCCAGTAGTATCGAGGTTAGCAGAATTCCTTATAGCAATCAGCCCCAGCATTTT. Its protein product is CASSIEVSRIPYSNQPQHF. Supplemented by reference TRBV19 and TRBJ1-5, the full variable domain reads DGGITQSPKYLFRKEGQNVTLSCEQNLNHDAMYWYRQDPGQGLRLIYYSQIVNDFQKGDIAEGYSVSREKKESFPLTVTSAQKNPTAFYLCASSIEVSRIPYSNQPQHFGDGTRLSIL.